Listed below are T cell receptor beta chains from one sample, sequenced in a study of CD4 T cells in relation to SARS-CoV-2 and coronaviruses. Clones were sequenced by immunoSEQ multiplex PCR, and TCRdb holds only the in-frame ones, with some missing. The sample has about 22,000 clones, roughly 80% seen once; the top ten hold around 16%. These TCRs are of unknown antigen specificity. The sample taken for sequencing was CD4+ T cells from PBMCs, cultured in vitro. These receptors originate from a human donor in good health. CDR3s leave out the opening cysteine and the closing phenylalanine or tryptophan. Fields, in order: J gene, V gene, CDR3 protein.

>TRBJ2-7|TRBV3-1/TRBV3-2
ASSRRDQGHEQY
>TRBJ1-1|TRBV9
ASSVVGRGGNIAAF
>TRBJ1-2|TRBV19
ATTDIPAYGYT
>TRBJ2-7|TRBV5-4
ASSSQGNIDEQY
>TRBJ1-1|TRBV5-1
ASSLAGSLNTEAF
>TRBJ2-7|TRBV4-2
ASSQDLDGTGLSYEQY
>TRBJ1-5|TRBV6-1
ASSESGTGALPQH
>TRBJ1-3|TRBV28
ASSPDLGDTIY
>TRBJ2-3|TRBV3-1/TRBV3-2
ASSQETGGFRTDTQY
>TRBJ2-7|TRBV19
ASSEGVGGEQY
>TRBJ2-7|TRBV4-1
ASSQVGTSQY
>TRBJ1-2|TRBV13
ASSLTGSMRSYGYT
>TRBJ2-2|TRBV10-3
AITPGQGGAGELF
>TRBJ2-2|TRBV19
ASSSGQGYTGELF
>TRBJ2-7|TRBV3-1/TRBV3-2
ASSGTDLSYEQY
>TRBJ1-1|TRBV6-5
ASSYTRTENTEAF
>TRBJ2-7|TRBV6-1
ASSELAGSSHEQY
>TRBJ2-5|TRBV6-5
ASSYRGRETQY
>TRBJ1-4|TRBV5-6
ASSLDRGTNEKLF
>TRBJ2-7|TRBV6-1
ASSEWEENYEQY
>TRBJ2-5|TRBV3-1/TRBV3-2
ASSQKMFGGYQETQY
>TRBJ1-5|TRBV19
ASSSKVWQSATNQPQH
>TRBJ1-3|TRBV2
ASRRGDTGNTIY
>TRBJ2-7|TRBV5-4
ASSLGTSDKVEQY
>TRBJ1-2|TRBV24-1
ATSDSRTGGDYGYT
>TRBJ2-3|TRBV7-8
ASSVRQDLILDTQY
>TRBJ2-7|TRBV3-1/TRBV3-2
ASSQDPGGSDEQY
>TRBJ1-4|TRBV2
ASSDLEKLF
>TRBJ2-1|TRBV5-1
ASSSVGNTYNEQF
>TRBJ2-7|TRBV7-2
ASSQDRGRREQY
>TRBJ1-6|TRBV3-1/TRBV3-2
ASSQVVDSPLH
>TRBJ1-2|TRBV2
ATAGNGYT
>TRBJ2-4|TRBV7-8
ASSQYPGQGYLNQY
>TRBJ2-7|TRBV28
AITEGSSYEQY
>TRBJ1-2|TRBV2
ASKNGRVYGYT
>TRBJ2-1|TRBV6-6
ASSYSIGNEQF
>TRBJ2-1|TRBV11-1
ASSPSRSPPYNEQF
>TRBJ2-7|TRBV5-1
ASSGDKPYEQY
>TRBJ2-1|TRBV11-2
ASSFTPDGTEQF
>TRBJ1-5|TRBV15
ATSRDRSNQPQH
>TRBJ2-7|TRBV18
ASSPGTSGILTYEQY
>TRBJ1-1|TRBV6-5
ASSYSRGNTEAF
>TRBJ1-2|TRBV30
AWSPIDGQPIKDYGYT
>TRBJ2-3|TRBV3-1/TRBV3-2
ASSQDLGGGQYTDTQY
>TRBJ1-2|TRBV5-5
ASSFTRPGGYGYT
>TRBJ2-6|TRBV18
ASSPSGLYSGANVLT
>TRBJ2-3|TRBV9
ASSGGTDSTDTQY
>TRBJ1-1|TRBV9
ASSVGNGRLNTEAF
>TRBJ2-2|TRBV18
ASSPRDTGELF
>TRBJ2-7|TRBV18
ASSEDRSSYEQY
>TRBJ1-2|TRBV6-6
ASRTRGVAYGYT
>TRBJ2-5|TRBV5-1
ASSLGPSGIQETQY